These 2 T cell receptor beta chains share one sample of origin, sequenced in a study of graft-versus-host responses after intestinal transplantation. Using immunoSEQ multiplex PCR, the repertoire was profiled, and TCRdb retains in-frame clones only, with some absent. The sample shows 90,000 to 150,000 clones, roughly 91% of them seen only once. Antigens of these TCRs are unknown. Sequenced here: unstimulated CD4+ T cells sorted from spleen or lymph node cells, sampled before intestinal transplant. The source is a human donor who received an intestinal transplant.

The rearrangement uses TRBV28 and TRBJ2-7; 14 bases line up with TRBD2. In germline, CDR1 is MDHEN, CDR2 SYDVKM. There are 16 residues in the CDR3. The trim removed 2 bases at V and 4 bases at J, leaving 4 bases unmatched. The CDR3 region is CASSLVGTSGSYEQYF. The CDR3 nucleotides read TGTGCCAGCAGTTTAGTCGGGACTAGCGGGAGTTACGAGCAGTACTTC.

V gene TRBV5-5 combines with J gene TRBJ1-3; D gene uncertain. The germline V and J ends were trimmed by 4 bases and 1 base, with 9 bases remaining between them. CDR1 SGHKS and CDR2 YYEKEE come from the germline V gene (reference sequence). This CDR3 spans 14 amino acids. Here the CDR3 DNA reads TGTGCCAGCAGCCCGACGGAGTCTGGAAACACCATATATTTT. Its protein is CASSPTESGNTIYF.